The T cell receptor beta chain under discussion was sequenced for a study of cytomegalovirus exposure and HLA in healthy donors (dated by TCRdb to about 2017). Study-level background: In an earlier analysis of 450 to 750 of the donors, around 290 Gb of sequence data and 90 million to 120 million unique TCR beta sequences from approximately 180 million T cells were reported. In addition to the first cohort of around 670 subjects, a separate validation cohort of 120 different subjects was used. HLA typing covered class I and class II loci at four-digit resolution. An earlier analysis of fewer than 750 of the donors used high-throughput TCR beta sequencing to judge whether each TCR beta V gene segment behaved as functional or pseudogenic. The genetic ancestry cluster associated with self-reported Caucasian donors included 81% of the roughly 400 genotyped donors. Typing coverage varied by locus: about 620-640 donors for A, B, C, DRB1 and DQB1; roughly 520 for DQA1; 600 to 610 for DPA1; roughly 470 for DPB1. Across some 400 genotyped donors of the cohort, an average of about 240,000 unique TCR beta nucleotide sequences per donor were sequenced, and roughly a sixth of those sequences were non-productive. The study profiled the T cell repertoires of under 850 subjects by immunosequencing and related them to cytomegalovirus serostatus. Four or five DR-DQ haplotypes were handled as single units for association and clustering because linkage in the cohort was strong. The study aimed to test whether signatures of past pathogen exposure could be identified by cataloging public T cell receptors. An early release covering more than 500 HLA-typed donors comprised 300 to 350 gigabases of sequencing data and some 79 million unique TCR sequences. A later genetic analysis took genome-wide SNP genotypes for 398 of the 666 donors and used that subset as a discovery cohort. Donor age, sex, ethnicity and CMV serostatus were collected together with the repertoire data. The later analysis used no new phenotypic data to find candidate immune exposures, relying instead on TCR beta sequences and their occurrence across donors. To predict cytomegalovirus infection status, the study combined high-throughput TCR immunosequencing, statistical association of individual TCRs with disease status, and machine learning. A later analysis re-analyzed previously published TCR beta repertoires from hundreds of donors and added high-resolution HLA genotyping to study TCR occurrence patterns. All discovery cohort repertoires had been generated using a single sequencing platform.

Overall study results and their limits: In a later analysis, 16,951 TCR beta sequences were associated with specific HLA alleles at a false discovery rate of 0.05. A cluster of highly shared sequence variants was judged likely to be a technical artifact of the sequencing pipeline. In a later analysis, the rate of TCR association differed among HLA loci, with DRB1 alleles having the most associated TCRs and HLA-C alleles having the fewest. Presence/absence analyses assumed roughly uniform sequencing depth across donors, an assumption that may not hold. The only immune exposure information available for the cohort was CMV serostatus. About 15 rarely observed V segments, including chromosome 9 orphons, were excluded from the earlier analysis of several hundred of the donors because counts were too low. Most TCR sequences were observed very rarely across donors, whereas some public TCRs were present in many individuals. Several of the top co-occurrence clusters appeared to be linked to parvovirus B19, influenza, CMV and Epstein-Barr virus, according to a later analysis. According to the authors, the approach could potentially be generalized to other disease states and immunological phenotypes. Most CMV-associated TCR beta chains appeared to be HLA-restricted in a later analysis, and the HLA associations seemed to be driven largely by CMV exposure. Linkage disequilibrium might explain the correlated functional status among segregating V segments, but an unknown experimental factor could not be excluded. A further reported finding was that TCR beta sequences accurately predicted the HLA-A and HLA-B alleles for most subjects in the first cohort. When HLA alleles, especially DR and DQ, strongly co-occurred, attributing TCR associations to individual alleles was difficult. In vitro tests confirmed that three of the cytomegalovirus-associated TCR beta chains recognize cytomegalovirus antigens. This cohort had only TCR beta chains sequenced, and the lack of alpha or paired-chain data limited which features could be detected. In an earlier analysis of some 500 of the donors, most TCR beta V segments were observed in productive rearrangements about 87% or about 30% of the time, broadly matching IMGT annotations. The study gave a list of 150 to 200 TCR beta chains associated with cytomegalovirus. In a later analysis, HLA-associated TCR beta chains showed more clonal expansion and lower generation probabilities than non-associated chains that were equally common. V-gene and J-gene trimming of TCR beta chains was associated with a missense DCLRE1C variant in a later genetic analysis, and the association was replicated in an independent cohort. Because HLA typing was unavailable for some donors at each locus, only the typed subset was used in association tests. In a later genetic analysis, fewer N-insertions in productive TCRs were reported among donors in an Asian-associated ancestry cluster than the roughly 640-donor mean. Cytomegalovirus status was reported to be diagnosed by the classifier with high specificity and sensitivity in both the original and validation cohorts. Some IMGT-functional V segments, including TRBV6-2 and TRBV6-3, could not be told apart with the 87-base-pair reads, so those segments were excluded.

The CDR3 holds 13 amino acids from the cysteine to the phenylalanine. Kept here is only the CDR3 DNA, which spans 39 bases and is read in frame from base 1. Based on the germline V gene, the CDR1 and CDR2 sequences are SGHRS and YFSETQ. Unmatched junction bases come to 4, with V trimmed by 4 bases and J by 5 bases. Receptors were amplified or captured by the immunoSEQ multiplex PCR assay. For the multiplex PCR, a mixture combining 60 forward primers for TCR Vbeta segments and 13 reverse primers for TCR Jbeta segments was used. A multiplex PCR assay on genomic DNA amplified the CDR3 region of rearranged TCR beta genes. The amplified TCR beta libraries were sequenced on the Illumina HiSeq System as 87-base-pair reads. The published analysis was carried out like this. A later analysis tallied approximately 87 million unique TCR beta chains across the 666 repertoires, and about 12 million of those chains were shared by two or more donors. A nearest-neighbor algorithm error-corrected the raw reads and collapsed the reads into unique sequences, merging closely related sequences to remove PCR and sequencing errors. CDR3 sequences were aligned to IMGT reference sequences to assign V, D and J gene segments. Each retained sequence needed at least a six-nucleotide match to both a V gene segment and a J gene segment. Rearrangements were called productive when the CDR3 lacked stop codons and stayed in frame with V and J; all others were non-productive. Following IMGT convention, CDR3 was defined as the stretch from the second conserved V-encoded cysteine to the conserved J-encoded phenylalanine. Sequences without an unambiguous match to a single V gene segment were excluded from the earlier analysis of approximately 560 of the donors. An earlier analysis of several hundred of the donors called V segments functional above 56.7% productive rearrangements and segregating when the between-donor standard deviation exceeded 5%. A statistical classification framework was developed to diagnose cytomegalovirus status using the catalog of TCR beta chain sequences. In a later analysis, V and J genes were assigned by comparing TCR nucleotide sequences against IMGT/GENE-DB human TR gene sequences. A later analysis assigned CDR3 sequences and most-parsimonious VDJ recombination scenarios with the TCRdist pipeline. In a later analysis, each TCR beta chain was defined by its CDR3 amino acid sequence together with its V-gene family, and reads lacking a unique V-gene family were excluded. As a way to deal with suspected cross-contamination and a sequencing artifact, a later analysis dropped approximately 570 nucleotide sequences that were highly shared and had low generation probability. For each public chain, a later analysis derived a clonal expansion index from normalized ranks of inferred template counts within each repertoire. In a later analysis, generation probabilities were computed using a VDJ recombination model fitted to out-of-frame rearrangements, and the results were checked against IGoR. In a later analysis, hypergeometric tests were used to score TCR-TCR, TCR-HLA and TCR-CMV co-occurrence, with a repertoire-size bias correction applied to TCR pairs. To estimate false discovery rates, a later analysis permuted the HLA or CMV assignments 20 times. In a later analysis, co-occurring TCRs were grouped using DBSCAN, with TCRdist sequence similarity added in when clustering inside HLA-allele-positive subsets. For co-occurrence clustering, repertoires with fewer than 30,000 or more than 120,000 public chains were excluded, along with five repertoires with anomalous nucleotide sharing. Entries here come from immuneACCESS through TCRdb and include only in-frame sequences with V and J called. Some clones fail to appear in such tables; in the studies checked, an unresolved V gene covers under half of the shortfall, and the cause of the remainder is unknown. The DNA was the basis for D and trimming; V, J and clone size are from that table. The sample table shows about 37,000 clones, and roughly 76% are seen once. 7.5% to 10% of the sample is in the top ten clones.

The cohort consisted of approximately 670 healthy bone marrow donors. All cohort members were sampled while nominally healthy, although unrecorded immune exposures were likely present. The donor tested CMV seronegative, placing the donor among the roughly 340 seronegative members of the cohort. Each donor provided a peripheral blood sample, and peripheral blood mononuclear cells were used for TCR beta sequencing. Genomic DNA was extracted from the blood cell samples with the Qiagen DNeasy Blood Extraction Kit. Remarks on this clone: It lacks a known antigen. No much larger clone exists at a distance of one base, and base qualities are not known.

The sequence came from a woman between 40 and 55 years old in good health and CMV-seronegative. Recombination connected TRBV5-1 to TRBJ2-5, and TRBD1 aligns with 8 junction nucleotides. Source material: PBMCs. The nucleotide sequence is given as TGCGCCAGCAGCCCAGGGGGCCGGGAGACCCAGTACTTC. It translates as CASSPGGRETQYF.